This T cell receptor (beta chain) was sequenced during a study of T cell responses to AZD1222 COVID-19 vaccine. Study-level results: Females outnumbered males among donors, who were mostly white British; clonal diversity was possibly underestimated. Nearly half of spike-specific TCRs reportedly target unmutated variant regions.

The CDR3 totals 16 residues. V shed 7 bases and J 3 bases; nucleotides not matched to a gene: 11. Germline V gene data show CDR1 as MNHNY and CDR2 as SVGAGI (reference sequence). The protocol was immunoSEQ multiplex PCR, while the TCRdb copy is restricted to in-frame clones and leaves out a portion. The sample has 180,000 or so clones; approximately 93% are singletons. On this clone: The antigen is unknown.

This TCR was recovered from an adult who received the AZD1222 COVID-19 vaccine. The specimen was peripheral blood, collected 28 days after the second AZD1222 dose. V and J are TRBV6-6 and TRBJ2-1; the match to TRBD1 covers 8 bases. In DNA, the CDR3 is TGTGCCAGCACAAAAAAGGGACAGGTTCTCTACAATGAGCAGTTCTTC. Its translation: CASTKKGQVLYNEQFF.